These 10 T cell receptor beta chains share one sample of origin, sequenced in a study of T cell changes during pregnancy in multiple sclerosis. Libraries were prepared by immunoSEQ multiplex PCR; TCRdb keeps only in-frame clonotypes and omits some of them. The table includes around 60,000 clones, just under 95% detected once. Sequencing used CD4+ T cells from peripheral blood mononuclear cells, obtained before pregnancy. The receptors were sampled from a female donor with multiple sclerosis, enrolled in a pregnancy study.

The rearrangement uses TRBV4-2 and TRBJ2-3, with 14 nucleotides matching TRBD2. Unmatched junction bases numbered 3, after V lost 5 bases and J lost 2 bases. Germline CDR1 is LGHNA and CDR2 is YNFKEQ. This CDR3 is built from 16 residues. This CDR3 reads CASSLGLAGATDTQYF. The DNA of the CDR3 is TGTGCCAGCAGCTTGGGACTAGCGGGAGCCACAGATACGCAGTATTTT.

V gene TRBV7-2 combines with J gene TRBJ2-3; 10 positions agree with TRBD2. CDR3 length equals 16 residues. Germline V lookup: CDR1 SGHTA, CDR2 FQGNSA. V was clipped by 5 bases and J by 5 bases; unmatched bases: 10. The CDR3 sequence: CASSPLAGGALDTQYF. The CDR3 DNA is TGTGCCAGCAGCCCCTTAGCGGGAGGCGCGTTAGATACGCAGTATTTT.

This clone was counted a single time. The chain joins TRBV29-1 to TRBJ1-2; a possible D gene is TRBD1 (5 bases). The CDR3 consists of 12 residues. Per germline, CDR1 SQVTM and CDR2 ANQGSEA. The V and J ends lost 3 bases and 2 bases respectively, with 7 bases between them. Here the CDR3 DNA reads TGCAGCGTTGAGGCAGGGAACTATGGCTACACCTTC. Translation gives CSVEAGNYGYTF.

This clone showed up just once. The rearrangement joins TRBV18 to TRBJ1-1; perhaps TRBD1 as D (5 bases). The CDR3 has 13 amino acids. From germline, CDR1 is KGHSH and CDR2 LQKENI. V lost 3 bases to trimming and J lost 4 bases, with 9 bases between them. The CDR3 loop reads CASSPTQGTEAFF. The CDR3 DNA follows: TGTGCCAGCTCACCCACCCAGGGCACTGAAGCTTTCTTT.

This chain joins TRBV2 and TRBJ1-4; 7 bases match TRBD1. CDR3 length equals 15 residues. Germline loops: CDR1 SNHLY, CDR2 FYNNEI. The J segment lost 8 bases and the V segment lost 6 bases, leaving 12 bases of the junction unmatched. DNA of the CDR3: TGTGCCAGCAGACCATGGACAGGTCAGGGAGAAAAACTGTTTTTT. Amino acid sequence: CASRPWTGQGEKLFF.

The genes are TRBV11-2 and TRBJ2-3, with TRBD2 matching over 8 bases. V lost 2 bases and J lost 0; bases outside the gene matches: 10. The CDR3 has 18 amino acids. Germline V lookup: CDR1 SGHAT, CDR2 FQNNGV. The CDR3 DNA follows: TGTGCCAGCAGCTTATACCCTAGCGGGCGCCTTAGCACAGATACGCAGTATTTT. Translated, it gives CASSLYPSGRLSTDTQYF.

CDR3 in DNA: TGTGCCAGCAGCCGGAAGAGACTAGCGGGAGTCAATGAGCAGTTCTTC. It yields the protein CASSRKRLAGVNEQFF. This chain connects TRBV14 to TRBJ2-1; 12 bases line up with TRBD2. Germline CDR1 is SGHDN and CDR2 is FVKESK. This CDR3 is 16 amino acids long. Losses at the gene ends were 4 bases for V and 6 bases for J; bases not matched to a gene: 7.

CDR3 in DNA: TGTGCCAGCAGCGTAGATGTCGGTAGCACAGATACGCAGTATTTT. It is translated as CASSVDVGSTDTQYF. The gene calls are TRBV9 and TRBJ2-3; no clear D gene. Germline values: CDR1 SGDLS, CDR2 YYNGEE. The length of the CDR3 is 15 residues. Trimming cost V 0 bases and J 0 bases, with 8 bases left between them.

The chain combines TRBV11-2 with TRBJ2-1; D not certain. V was clipped by 7 bases and J by 9 bases, with 22 bases between them. CDR1 is SGHAT and CDR2 is FQNNGV in the germline V gene. This CDR3 is 15 amino acids long. The CDR3 DNA reads TGTGCCAGCACGCCAATGGGCTTCCACTTGGGTGAGCAGTTCTTC. Protein sequence: CASTPMGFHLGEQFF.

The V call is TRBV11-2, the J call TRBJ2-7; D is unresolved. The V gene lost 6 bases and the J gene lost 3 bases, with 12 bases spanning the gap. The CDR3 is made up of 13 amino acids. The germline V gene has CDR1 SGHAT and CDR2 FQNNGV. The CDR3, as DNA: TGTGCCAGCAGACTCATTACAGACTACGAGCAGTACTTC. This codes for CASRLITDYEQYF.